Detailed here is one T cell receptor (beta chain). The V gene lost 0 bases and the J gene lost 4 bases, with 21 bases spanning the gap. Germline V gene data show CDR1 as LGHNA and CDR2 as YSLEER. The CDR3 runs 18 residues. The data are from a study of human T cells and chemical hapten exposure. Unfractionated whole blood was the source of the extracted total RNA. Library construction involved attaching unique molecular identifiers to individual cDNA molecules, which allowed quantitative, reproducible TCR counting. Each CDR3 protein gets one entry after TCRdb re-called the reads with MiXCR. The data contain about 120,000 distinct CDR3 sequences, 8.5% to 9% of them singletons.

Sequencing input: whole blood. This TCR came from a human donor in good health. Some clones in this sample may be carry-over from other donors' samples. The chain links TRBV4-3 to TRBJ1-2, with D possibly TRBD1 on 5 matching bases. The CDR3 nucleotides read TGCGCCAGCAGCCAAGATTGGGAAAAAGGGGCAATACCCTATGGCTACACCTTC. It is translated as CASSQDWEKGAIPYGYTF.